This entry lists 10 T cell receptor beta chains sequenced from one sample in a study of identical twins. MiXCR, applied by TCRdb to the 5' RACE reads, yields one record per CDR3 protein. The profile shows fewer than 650,000 distinct CDR3 sequences, around 7.4% of them singletons. These data were likewise used in another study, on yellow fever vaccine responses in identical twins.

The sequencing sample was made of PBMCs. Receptors were obtained from a woman aged 18 to 35 in good health.

This clonotype was seen repeatedly, ten times or more. The chain joins TRBV12-3 or TRBV12-4 to TRBJ1-1, with D possibly matching TRBD1 (6 bases). The ends were cut back, 5 bases at V and 4 bases at J, with 17 bases in the middle. The CDR3 consists of 15 residues. The CDR3 is CASSIYQGIGTEAFF. DNA of the CDR3: TGTGCCAGCAGTATTTATCAGGGGATCGGCACTGAAGCTTTCTTT.

The chain employs TRBV28 and TRBJ2-3, with TRBD2 as a possible D gene (6 bases). In germline, CDR1 is MDHEN, CDR2 SYDVKM. The CDR3 loop spans 14 amino acids. V gave up 7 bases and J gave up 9 bases, with 20 bases separating them. Written as DNA, the CDR3 is TGTGCCAGCACCCGGGGGACCCACGGTGGGACGCAGTATTTT. The encoded protein is CASTRGTHGGTQYF.

The chain joins TRBV7-9 to TRBJ2-7; 7 bases are a match to TRBD2. Germline V gene data show CDR1 as SEHNR and CDR2 as FQNEAQ (reference sequence). J lost 4 bases, V lost 2 bases, and 11 bases had no gene match. The CDR3 runs to 16 residues. The CDR3 loop reads CASSLLRGRAHYEQYF. The DNA for the CDR3 is TGTGCCAGCAGCTTACTTCGAGGGAGGGCCCATTACGAGCAGTACTTC.

There are many counts of this clonotype. The chain combines TRBV2 with TRBJ2-2; D call uncertain. Germline assignment: CDR1 SNHLY and CDR2 FYNNEI. The CDR3 consists of 11 residues. V lost 6 bases and J lost 3, with 2 bases in between. The CDR3 here is CASRDTGELFF. In DNA form, the CDR3 reads TGTGCCAGCAGGGACACCGGGGAGCTGTTTTTT.

This clonotype was seen at least ten times. The rearrangement uses TRBV24-1 and TRBJ2-5, with 10 positions matching TRBD2. Germline V gene lookup returns CDR1 KGHDR and CDR2 SFDVKD. V lost 5 bases and J lost 2; bases outside the gene matches: 1. The CDR3 totals 14 residues. The CDR3 loop reads CATSGLAGQETQYF. DNA for the CDR3: TGTGCCACCAGTGGACTAGCGGGTCAAGAGACCCAGTACTTC.

This clonotype was seen only a few times. The chain joins TRBV20-1 to TRBJ2-3; TRBD2 matches 10 bases. There are 16 residues in the CDR3. V was clipped by 0 bases and J by 7 bases; unmatched bases: 10. Germline lookup yields CDR1 DFQATT and CDR2 SNEGSKA (reference sequence). The CDR3: CSARDQATSGVNTQYF. CDR3 sequence (DNA): TGCAGTGCTAGAGATCAGGCTACTAGCGGGGTCAATACGCAGTATTTT.

This clonotype was observed at least ten times. The rearrangement links TRBV4-1 to TRBJ2-1; the D is unclear. This CDR3 is 16 amino acids long. Per germline, CDR1 MGHRA and CDR2 YSYEKL. Trimming pared 1 base from V and 4 bases from J, leaving 14 bases between. CDR3 nucleotides: TGCGCCAGCAGCCAAGTCGAGACATATACTTACAATGAGCAGTTCTTC. Translating gives CASSQVETYTYNEQFF.

The J gene is TRBJ1-4, the V gene TRBV21-1; TRBD1, the table's D call, was not compared with the DNA. TRBV21-1 is labeled a pseudogene. The CDR3 totals 18 residues. This CDR3 is CASIHPDHSSSSNEKLFF. The CDR3 DNA reads TGTGCCAGCATTCACCCTGACCACAGTTCTTCCTCTAATGAAAAACTGTTTTTT.

This sequence joins TRBV7-2 and TRBJ2-5; D call uncertain. CDR3 length equals 14 residues. Germline values: CDR1 SGHTA, CDR2 FQGNSA. The V gene lost 0 bases and the J gene lost 4 bases, with 9 bases spanning the gap. Here the CDR3 reads CASSLARPTETQYF. The CDR3 DNA sequence: TGTGCCAGCAGCTTAGCGAGGCCAACAGAGACCCAGTACTTC.

The chain employs TRBV6-4 and TRBJ1-5; D is ambiguous. Trimming took off 3 bases at V and 3 bases at J, with 6 bases between the two ends. This CDR3 spans 13 amino acids. Germline V gene data show CDR1 as MRHNA and CDR2 as SNTAGT. CDR3 loop: CASSEETNQPQHF. The CDR3 DNA reads as TGTGCCAGCAGTGAGGAGACCAATCAGCCCCAGCATTTT.